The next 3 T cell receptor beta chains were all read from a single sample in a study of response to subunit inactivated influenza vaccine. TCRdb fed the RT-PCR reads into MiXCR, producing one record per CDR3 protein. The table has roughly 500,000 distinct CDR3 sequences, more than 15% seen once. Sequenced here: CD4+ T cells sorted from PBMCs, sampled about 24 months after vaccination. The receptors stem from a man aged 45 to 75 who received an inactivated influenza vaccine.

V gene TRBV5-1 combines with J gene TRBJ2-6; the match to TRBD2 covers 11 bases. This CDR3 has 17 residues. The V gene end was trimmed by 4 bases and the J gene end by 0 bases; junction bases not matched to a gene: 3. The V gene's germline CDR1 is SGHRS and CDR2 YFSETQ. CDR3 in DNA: TGCGCCAGCAGCGGACTAGCGGGCGGCTCTGGGGCCAACGTCCTGACTTTC. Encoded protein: CASSGLAGGSGANVLTF.

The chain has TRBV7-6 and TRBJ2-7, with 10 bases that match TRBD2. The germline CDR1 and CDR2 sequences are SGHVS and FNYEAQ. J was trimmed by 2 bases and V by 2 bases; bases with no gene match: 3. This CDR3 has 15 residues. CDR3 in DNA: TGTGCCAGCAGCTTAAATAGCGGGAGGCCCTACGAGCAGTACTTC. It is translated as CASSLNSGRPYEQYF.

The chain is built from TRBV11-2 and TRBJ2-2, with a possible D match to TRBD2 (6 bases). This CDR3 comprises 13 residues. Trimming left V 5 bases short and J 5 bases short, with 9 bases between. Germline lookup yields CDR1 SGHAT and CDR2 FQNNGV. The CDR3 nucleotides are TGTGCCAGCAGCGGGCGGGAAACCGGGGAGCTGTTTTTT. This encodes CASSGRETGELFF. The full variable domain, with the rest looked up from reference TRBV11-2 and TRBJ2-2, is EAGVAQSPRYKIIEKRQSVAFWCNPISGHATLYWYQQILGQGPKLLIQFQNNGVVDDSQLPKDRFSAERLKGVDSTLKIQPAKLEDSAVYLCASSGRETGELFFGEGSRLTVL.